A selection of T cell receptor beta chains follows, all from one sample in a study of identical twins. TCRdb processed the 5' RACE reads anew with MiXCR; each CDR3 protein has one entry. The sample consists of about 480,000 distinct CDR3 sequences, about 14% of them appearing once. This same sample was also part of a study on yellow fever vaccine responses in identical twins.

Sample: CD4+ T cells sorted from blood. Source of these receptors: a woman between 18 and 29 years old in good health. CDR3s include the opening cysteine and the closing phenylalanine or tryptophan. A D gene is named only where the DNA matches it firmly. For some rows the clone size is stated as once, few or many, or as a class when expanded; others skip it.

j_call: TRBJ2-1; d_call: .; v_call: TRBV28; clone_size: few; cdr3_nt: TGTGCCAGCAGTTTACCCACCAGGGGATTTGAGCAGTTCTTC; cdr3_aa: CASSLPTRGFEQFF
j_call: TRBJ2-1; d_call: .; v_call: TRBV3-1; clone_size: few; cdr3_nt: TGTGCCAGCAGCCACCTGTTAGGGAGCTCCTACAATGAGCAGTTCTTC; cdr3_aa: CASSHLLGSSYNEQFF
j_call: TRBJ1-1; d_call: .; v_call: TRBV12-3/TRBV12-4; clone_size: many; cdr3_nt: TGTGCCAGCAGCCGCGGACAGCCGGCAGGTGAAGCTTTCTTT; cdr3_aa: CASSRGQPAGEAFF
j_call: TRBJ2-1; d_call: TRBD2; v_call: TRBV6-2/TRBV6-3; clone_size: few; cdr3_nt: TGTGCCAGCGATACCGAGCGGGGGGGCCAGGTTGAGCAGTTCTTC; cdr3_aa: CASDTERGGQVEQFF
j_call: TRBJ1-1; d_call: TRBD1; v_call: TRBV4-1; clone_size: few; cdr3_nt: TGCGCCAGCAGCCAAGGCGCAGGGGGGGTTCCTGAAGCTTTCTTT; cdr3_aa: CASSQGAGGVPEAFF
j_call: TRBJ1-2; d_call: .; v_call: TRBV20-1; clone_size: few; cdr3_nt: TGCAGTGCCCTGGGACATAACTATGGCTACACCTTC; cdr3_aa: CSALGHNYGYTF
j_call: TRBJ2-2; d_call: TRBD1; v_call: TRBV5-1; clone_size: few; cdr3_nt: TGCGCCAGCAGCTTTCACAGGGGGTCCGGGGAGCTGTTTTTT; cdr3_aa: CASSFHRGSGELFF
j_call: TRBJ2-1; d_call: .; v_call: TRBV2; clone_size: .; cdr3_nt: TGTGCCAGAGGGGGGATAGCCGTTTCCTACAATGAGCAGTTCTTC; cdr3_aa: CARGGIAVSYNEQFF
j_call: TRBJ2-7; d_call: .; v_call: TRBV7-2; clone_size: few; cdr3_nt: TGTGCCAGCAGCCCCCGAGGCCTCGCGGGTGACGAGCAGTACTTC; cdr3_aa: CASSPRGLAGDEQYF
j_call: TRBJ2-4; d_call: .; v_call: TRBV7-9; clone_size: many; cdr3_nt: TGTGCCAGCAGCTTGGGGGAGTACCAAAACATTCAGTACTTC; cdr3_aa: CASSLGEYQNIQYF
j_call: TRBJ2-7; d_call: .; v_call: TRBV25-1; clone_size: .; cdr3_nt: TGTGCCAGCGGAGGGACAGACCAGCAGTACTTC; cdr3_aa: CASGGTDQQYF
j_call: TRBJ2-3; d_call: TRBD1; v_call: TRBV5-1; clone_size: .; cdr3_nt: TGCGCCAGCAGCACCGGTACAGGGGTCAGCACAGATACGCAGTATTTT; cdr3_aa: CASSTGTGVSTDTQYF
j_call: TRBJ2-3; d_call: .; v_call: TRBV20-1; clone_size: .; cdr3_nt: TGCAGTGCTCGAGGGGACACCCGCACAGATACGCAGTATTTT; cdr3_aa: CSARGDTRTDTQYF
j_call: TRBJ2-5; d_call: .; v_call: TRBV21-1; clone_size: .; cdr3_nt: TGTGCCAGCAGCAAAGGGGGACGAGAGACCCAGTACTTC; cdr3_aa: CASSKGGRETQYF
j_call: TRBJ2-7; d_call: .; v_call: TRBV6-5; clone_size: .; cdr3_nt: TGTGCCAGCAGTTACTCGGGGCAGGGGATTAGCTCCTACGAGCAGTACTTC; cdr3_aa: CASSYSGQGISSYEQYF
j_call: TRBJ2-3; d_call: TRBD2; v_call: TRBV9; clone_size: .; cdr3_nt: TGTGCCAGCAGCGTAGCTGGACTAGCGGGGGGCAGGACAGATACGCAGTATTTT; cdr3_aa: CASSVAGLAGGRTDTQYF
j_call: TRBJ2-5; d_call: .; v_call: TRBV5-4; clone_size: once; cdr3_nt: TGTGCCAGCAGCTCCATCGGGGGTGGGGCAGAGACCCAGTACTTC; cdr3_aa: CASSSIGGGAETQYF
j_call: TRBJ1-2; d_call: TRBD1; v_call: TRBV3-1; clone_size: many; cdr3_nt: TGTGCCAGCAGCCGGGGACAGCTCTATGGCTACACCTTC; cdr3_aa: CASSRGQLYGYTF
j_call: TRBJ2-7; d_call: .; v_call: TRBV3-1; clone_size: .; cdr3_nt: TGTGCCAGCAGCCAAGACCCCGGGAGCCACGGTTGGGCATACGAGCAGTACTTC; cdr3_aa: CASSQDPGSHGWAYEQYF
j_call: TRBJ1-6; d_call: .; v_call: TRBV7-2; clone_size: few; cdr3_nt: TGTGCCAGCAGCTTAGAGGGTTTCTCACCCCTCCACTTT; cdr3_aa: CASSLEGFSPLHF
j_call: TRBJ1-2; d_call: .; v_call: TRBV5-5; clone_size: .; cdr3_nt: TGTGCCAGCAGCCCAGGAGGCCCCTATGGCTACACCTTC; cdr3_aa: CASSPGGPYGYTF
j_call: TRBJ2-2; d_call: .; v_call: TRBV29-1; clone_size: .; cdr3_nt: TGCAGCGTTGAAGTCCAGAACACCGGGGAGCTGTTTTTT; cdr3_aa: CSVEVQNTGELFF
j_call: TRBJ2-3; d_call: TRBD1; v_call: TRBV3-1; clone_size: .; cdr3_nt: TGTGCCAGCAGTCCCAGGGGGAGAAGCACAGATACGCAGTATTTT; cdr3_aa: CASSPRGRSTDTQYF
j_call: TRBJ2-3; d_call: .; v_call: TRBV7-6; clone_size: .; cdr3_nt: TGTGCCAGCAGCCCCCTAAGCGGAAGCACAGATACGCAGTATTTT; cdr3_aa: CASSPLSGSTDTQYF
j_call: TRBJ2-1; d_call: TRBD2; v_call: TRBV4-2; clone_size: few; cdr3_nt: TGTGCCAGCAGCCAAGATAGCGGGTTTCCGTTCTTC; cdr3_aa: CASSQDSGFPFF
j_call: TRBJ2-7; d_call: TRBD1; v_call: TRBV29-1; clone_size: many; cdr3_nt: TGCAGCGTGACCAGGGGGAAGGCCTACGAGCAGTACTTC; cdr3_aa: CSVTRGKAYEQYF
j_call: TRBJ2-5; d_call: TRBD1; v_call: TRBV7-2; clone_size: .; cdr3_nt: TGTGCCAGCAGCAAGACAGGGGGTCAACGACCAAGAGAGACCCAGTACTTC; cdr3_aa: CASSKTGGQRPRETQYF
j_call: TRBJ2-1; d_call: TRBD1; v_call: TRBV2; clone_size: many; cdr3_nt: TGTGCCAGCAGTGGGGACAGGGAGCAGTTCTTC; cdr3_aa: CASSGDREQFF
j_call: TRBJ2-3; d_call: TRBD2; v_call: TRBV20-1; clone_size: few; cdr3_nt: TGCAGTGCTAGGACTAGCGGCGTTCAAGATACGCAGTATTTT; cdr3_aa: CSARTSGVQDTQYF
j_call: TRBJ1-1; d_call: .; v_call: TRBV29-1; clone_size: few; cdr3_nt: TGCAGCGTTTTCCCGGGAGGAGGGACACCTGAAGCTTTCTTT; cdr3_aa: CSVFPGGGTPEAFF
j_call: TRBJ2-1; d_call: .; v_call: TRBV25-1; clone_size: many; cdr3_nt: TGTGCCAGCAGTGGGGGCAGGGCCTACAATGAGCAGTTCTTC; cdr3_aa: CASSGGRAYNEQFF
j_call: TRBJ1-2; d_call: .; v_call: TRBV3-1; clone_size: few; cdr3_nt: TGTGCCAGCAGCCAAATGGCGGGGATCATGGGTGGCTACACCTTC; cdr3_aa: CASSQMAGIMGGYTF
j_call: TRBJ2-7; d_call: .; v_call: TRBV5-1; clone_size: .; cdr3_nt: TGCGCCAGCAGCACAACGGGAACTCCCTACGAGCAGTACTTC; cdr3_aa: CASSTTGTPYEQYF
j_call: TRBJ2-2; d_call: TRBD2; v_call: TRBV7-9; clone_size: many; cdr3_nt: TGTGCCAGCAGCCGCCCCGTCATAGCGGGCACCGGGGAGCTGTTTTTT; cdr3_aa: CASSRPVIAGTGELFF
j_call: TRBJ1-4; d_call: .; v_call: TRBV20-1; clone_size: few; cdr3_nt: TGCAGTGTTGCGGATCGGAGGGACGAAAAACTGTTTTTT; cdr3_aa: CSVADRRDEKLFF
j_call: TRBJ2-3; d_call: TRBD2; v_call: TRBV20-1; clone_size: .; cdr3_nt: TGCAGTGATAGAAGTAGCGGGGCAGATACGCAGTATTTT; cdr3_aa: CSDRSSGADTQYF